This T cell receptor (beta chain) was retrieved from a study of blood T cell repertoires in COVID-19. As for the study in general: Researchers got acute and convalescent COVID-19 samples from the United States, Italy and Spain. T cells, B-cell-depleted T cells, or PBMCs provided the cDNA or gDNA that served as material.

Study processing details: Amplification of reference gene primers was used by the study to estimate nucleated cell counts. Method: immunoSEQ multiplex PCR; TCRdb's copy keeps in-frame clones and lacks some. D and trimming were read from the DNA, whereas the V and J calls and clone size are those reported in that table. The sample consists of fewer than 90,000 clones, roughly 80% of them appearing once. The CDR3 totals 13 residues. V lost 3 bases and J 3 bases, leaving 9 bases between the germline ends. Germline V lookup: CDR1 SGDLS, CDR2 YYNGEE. The V gene is TRBV9, the J gene TRBJ2-5; TRBD2 is a possible D gene (5 bases). Sequencing input: peripheral blood. This sequence originates from a human donor in a cohort sampled during active COVID-19. The CDR3 nucleotides read TGTGCCAGCAGCGGAGGGCCGGAAGAGACCCAGTACTTC. Protein product: CASSGGPEETQYF.